This is a list of T cell receptor beta chains from one sample in a study of T cell clonotyping in hematopoietic cell transplantation. Profiling relied on immunoSEQ multiplex PCR, and the TCRdb table lists in-frame clones only, not all of them. Found here are roughly 40,000 clones, around 85% of them singletons; the top ten hold about 3%. Source: peripheral blood mononuclear cells, taken before stem cell transplant. These receptors all stem from a man between 60 and 70 years old with acute myeloid leukemia. Some clones in this sample may be carry-over from other donors' samples. Each CDR3 is given with its conserved first and last residue. The D gene is left open where the match is weak. Size is omitted from some rows. Given values are once, few, many or a class for expanded clones.

clone size	V gene	CDR3 length	J gene	D gene	CDR3 protein
-	TRBV7-2	14	TRBJ2-3	-	CASSSILGTDTQYF
-	TRBV29-1	14	TRBJ2-7	TRBD1	CSVGGTGDSYEQYF
-	TRBV19	15	TRBJ1-2	-	CASIWPCLFNYGYTF
-	TRBV7-2	14	TRBJ2-7	-	CASSLEQGGYEQYF
-	TRBV30	13	TRBJ1-1	TRBD1	CAWSWRRGTEAFF
-	TRBV5-1	15	TRBJ1-2	TRBD1	CASSYTGGAGYGYTF
-	TRBV5-1	14	TRBJ2-7	TRBD1	CASSLGTGGYEQYF
-	TRBV6-5	13	TRBJ2-2	-	CASSRANTGELFF
-	TRBV11-3	14	TRBJ1-6	-	CASSRTGSNSPLHF
-	TRBV6-1	15	TRBJ1-1	-	CASSGGAHADTEAFF
-	TRBV28	12	TRBJ2-7	-	CASSLRTAEQYF
once	TRBV5-4	17	TRBJ2-2	TRBD1	CASSSVQGALNTGELFF
once	TRBV9	20	TRBJ2-5	-	CASSVTWGGGPSPYQETQYF
-	TRBV5-6	15	TRBJ1-4	TRBD1	CASRHTGTEHEKLFF
-	TRBV9	15	TRBJ1-1	-	CASSVQGSRDTEAFF
-	TRBV30	13	TRBJ1-5	TRBD1	CAWSLTGNQPQHF
-	TRBV29-1	13	TRBJ2-7	-	CSGEDGLSYEQYF
-	TRBV5-5	15	TRBJ2-7	-	CASSLVWVNSYEQYF
-	TRBV14	16	TRBJ1-6	TRBD1	CASSQDRQGVNSPLHF
once	TRBV21-1	17	TRBJ2-2	-	CASSKDADAPNTGELFF
-	TRBV7-2	13	TRBJ2-7	-	CASSFGARYEQYF
-	TRBV27	15	TRBJ1-2	TRBD1	CASSSPSTGVKGYTF
-	TRBV18	13	TRBJ2-7	-	CASSPAVNYEQYF
-	TRBV6-5	15	TRBJ2-7	TRBD2	CASSSSGGSSYEQYF
-	TRBV7-2	16	TRBJ2-1	TRBD2	CASSAPGVAGYNEQFF
-	TRBV5-1	16	TRBJ2-5	-	CASSSPGTGPQETQYF
-	TRBV5-8	15	TRBJ2-2	-	CASSRFGRNTGELFF
-	TRBV11-2	14	TRBJ1-5	-	CASSFLGGGQPQHF
-	TRBV27	14	TRBJ2-3	-	CASSDWAGVDTQYF
-	TRBV19	11	TRBJ2-3	-	CASSISDTQYF
-	TRBV7-2	13	TRBJ2-3	-	CASSLQMRDTQYF
-	TRBV19	12	TRBJ2-5	-	CASGRSQETQYF
few	TRBV4-3	17	TRBJ2-2	TRBD2	CASRSSAGGSYTGELFF
-	TRBV14	15	TRBJ1-6	TRBD1	CASTRTGTGNSPLHF
-	TRBV4-3	18	TRBJ2-7	TRBD1	CASSQDLTAGQGINEQYF
few	TRBV11-1	15	TRBJ1-2	-	CASSGVGKLDYGYTF
-	TRBV7-2	13	TRBJ2-7	TRBD2	CASSREAFYEQYF
-	TRBV2	15	TRBJ2-7	-	CATKQWDVRSYEQYF
-	TRBV6-5	15	TRBJ2-7	-	CASSLGRRSSYEQYF
-	TRBV5-6	16	TRBJ2-7	-	CASSPVGGQSAYEQYF
-	TRBV29-1	9	TRBJ1-1	-	CSVGKEAFF
-	TRBV27	17	TRBJ2-3	TRBD2	CASSSFGLAGGADTQYF